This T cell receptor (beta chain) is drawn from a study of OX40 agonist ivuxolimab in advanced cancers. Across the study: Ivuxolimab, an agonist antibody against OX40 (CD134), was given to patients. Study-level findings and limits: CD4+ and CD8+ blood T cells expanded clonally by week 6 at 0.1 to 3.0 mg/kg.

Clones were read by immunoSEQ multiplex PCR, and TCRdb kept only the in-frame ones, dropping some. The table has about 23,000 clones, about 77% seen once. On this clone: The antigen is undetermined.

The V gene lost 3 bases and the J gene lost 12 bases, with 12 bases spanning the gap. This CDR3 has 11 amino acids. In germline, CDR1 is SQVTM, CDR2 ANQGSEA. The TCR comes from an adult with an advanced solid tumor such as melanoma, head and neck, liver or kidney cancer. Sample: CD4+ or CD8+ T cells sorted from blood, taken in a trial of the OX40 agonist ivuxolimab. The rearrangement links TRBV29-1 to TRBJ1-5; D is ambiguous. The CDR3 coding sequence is TGCAGCGTTGAGGCGTTCGGACTCCAGCATTTT. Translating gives CSVEAFGLQHF.